This T cell receptor beta chain was documented in a study of blood T cell repertoires in COVID-19. Across the study: Samples representing acute and convalescent COVID-19 were sourced from the United States, Italy and Spain. Sources were T cells, B-cell-depleted T cells, or PBMCs; the material itself was cDNA or gDNA.

Original methodology: Quantification of nucleated cells was approximated via reference gene primer amplification. Measured with immunoSEQ multiplex PCR; TCRdb has only the in-frame clones, and not every one. D and trimming were read from the DNA, whereas the V and J calls and clone size are those reported in that table. Of approximately 280,000 clones in the sample, 70% to 90% were seen once. The V and J ends lost 4 bases and 7 bases, in that order; junction bases with no gene match: 7. The CDR3 extends over 13 amino acids. The germline V gene encodes CDR1 SGHNT and CDR2 YYREEE (reference sequence). This clone showed up just a few times.

Sequenced input: peripheral blood. The TCR originated in a man between 50 and 59 years old with active or convalescent COVID-19. This chain uses TRBV5-4 with TRBJ2-7, with TRBD1 matching 8 bases. The CDR3 DNA follows: TGTGCCAGCAGCCCCGGACAGGGTTTGGAGCAGTACTTC. This translates into CASSPGQGLEQYF. Full variable domain (outside the CDR3, taken from reference TRBV5-4 and TRBJ2-7): ETGVTQSPTHLIKTRGQQVTLRCSSQSGHNTVSWYQQALGQGPQFIFQYYREEENGRGNFPPRFSGLQFPNYSSELNVNALELDDSALYLCASSPGQGLEQYFGPGTRLTVT.